The next 11 T cell receptor beta chains were all read from a single sample in a study of CD8 T cells in ankylosing spondylitis. MiXCR, applied by TCRdb to the 5' RACE reads, yields one record per CDR3 protein. Of about 36,000 distinct CDR3 sequences listed, 11% were seen once; the top ten hold around 20%. Sequenced input: synovial fluid, either unsorted or a sorted T cell fraction (not recorded which). The source of these receptors is a male donor with ankylosing spondylitis.

Comments on this clonotype: A read error may produce the germline difference seen at one junction end. The chain links TRBV11-2 to TRBJ2-3; no reliable D call. Per germline, CDR1 SGHAT and CDR2 FQNNGV. The CDR3 runs to 15 residues. CDR3 coding DNA: TGTGCCAGCAGCGCCACCATGTCTAGTGGTTCAGCGCAGTGTTTT. Translated, it gives CASSATMSSGSAQCF.

Many counts were recorded for this clonotype. The chain employs TRBV15 and TRBJ2-2, with no clear D. The CDR3 extends over 16 amino acids. Trimming pared 0 bases from V and 1 base from J, leaving 9 bases between. The V gene's germline CDR1 is LNHNV and CDR2 YYDKDF (reference sequence). The CDR3 here is CATSRDSNLNTGELFF. CDR3 bases: TGTGCCACCAGCAGAGATAGCAATTTGAACACCGGGGAGCTGTTTTTT.

This clonotype has a count of ten or more. The chain joins TRBV7-2 to TRBJ2-7, with D unresolved. The CDR3 runs 14 residues. V lost 0 bases and J 3 bases, leaving 9 bases between the germline ends. Germline-derived CDR1 and CDR2 are SGHTA and FQGNSA. Here the CDR3 reads CASSLAPDVYEQYF. DNA for the CDR3: TGTGCCAGCAGCTTAGCCCCGGACGTCTACGAGCAGTACTTC. Based on the CDR3 plus reference TRBV7-2 and TRBJ2-7, the full variable domain is GAGVSQSPSNKVTEKGKDVELRCDPISGHTALYWYRQSLGQGLEFLIYFQGNSAPDKSGLPSDRFSAERTGGSVSTLTIQRTQQEDSAVYLCASSLAPDVYEQYFGPGTRLTVT.

The genes are TRBV7-8 and TRBJ1-1, with D possibly TRBD1 on 5 matching bases. CDR1 SGHVS and CDR2 FQNEAQ come from the germline V gene. V shed 1 base and J shed 1 base, with 16 bases lying between them. The CDR3 length is 17 residues. CDR3 in DNA: TGTGCCAGCAGCTTAGTTGTCCAGGGAATTGGGAACACTGAAGCTTTCTTT. It codes for CASSLVVQGIGNTEAFF.

The table lists this clonotype with many counts. This rearrangement joins TRBV7-9 to TRBJ1-6, with D perhaps matching TRBD1 (5 bases). CDR3 size: 13 residues. CDR1 and CDR2 from the germline V gene are SEHNR and FQNEAQ (reference sequence). Trimming pared 6 bases from V and 9 bases from J, leaving 12 bases between. The CDR3 coding sequence is TGTGCCAGCAGTCCAGGGACGACTTCACCCCTCCACTTT. This translates into CASSPGTTSPLHF. The full variable domain, with the rest looked up from reference TRBV7-9 and TRBJ1-6, is DTGVSQNPRHKITKRGQNVTFRCDPISEHNRLYWYRQTLGQGPEFLTYFQNEAQLEKSRLLSDRFSAERPKGSFSTLEIQRTEQGDSAMYLCASSPGTTSPLHFGNGTRLTVT.

This clonotype was found many times. The chain has TRBV15 and TRBJ1-1; no definite D call. Trimming cost V 5 bases and J 0 bases, with 13 bases left between them. The CDR3 runs to 15 residues. Germline V lookup: CDR1 LNHNV, CDR2 YYDKDF (reference sequence). The DNA of the CDR3 is TGTGCCACCAGCCAGGCACCGAGCATGAACACTGAAGCTTTCTTT. This translates into CATSQAPSMNTEAFF.

This chain connects TRBV9 to TRBJ2-2; D gene unclear. Trimming took off 4 bases at V and 5 bases at J, with 21 bases between the two ends. The CDR3 extends over 17 amino acids. The germline gives CDR1 SGDLS, CDR2 YYNGEE. In DNA, the CDR3 is TGTGCCAGCAGCCGCTCGCGCACCAGAGTGAGGACCGGGGAGCTGTTTTTT. Its translation: CASSRSRTRVRTGELFF. The full variable domain, its missing parts supplied by reference TRBV9 and TRBJ2-2, is DSGVTQTPKHLITATGQRVTLRCSPRSGDLSVYWYQQSLDQGLQFLIQYYNGEERAKGNILERFSAQQFPDLHSELNLSSLELGDSALYFCASSRSRTRVRTGELFFGEGSRLTVL.

In this sample, this clonotype turned up many times. The chain is built from TRBV4-3 and TRBJ2-2; D gene ambiguous. Germline CDR1 and CDR2: LGHNA and YSLEER. CDR3 size: 18 residues. Trimming took off 0 bases at V and 1 base at J, with 15 bases between the two ends. The CDR3 region is CASSQDQVRMWNTGELFF. The CDR3 coding sequence is TGCGCCAGCAGCCAAGATCAAGTGAGGATGTGGAACACCGGGGAGCTGTTTTTT.

This chain links TRBV5-1 with TRBJ1-5; D remains unclear. The germline V and J ends were trimmed by 0 bases and 0 bases, with 4 bases remaining between them. CDR3 length equals 14 residues. Germline V gene data show CDR1 as SGHRS and CDR2 as YFSETQ. The CDR3 nucleotides read TGCGCCAGCAGCTTGGACACTAGCAATCAGCCCCAGCATTTT. Translation: CASSLDTSNQPQHF. Using reference TRBV5-1 and TRBJ1-5 for the parts outside the CDR3, the full variable domain is KAGVTQTPRYLIKTRGQQVTLSCSPISGHRSVSWYQQTPGQGLQFLFEYFSETQRNKGNFPGRFSGRQFSNSRSEMNVSTLELGDSALYLCASSLDTSNQPQHFGDGTRLSIL.

This chain joins TRBV4-1 and TRBJ2-7; D is perhaps TRBD1 (8 bases). The CDR3 sequence is 17 residues long. Trimming cost V 4 bases and J 1 base, with 20 bases left between them. Germline V gives CDR1 MGHRA, CDR2 YSYEKL. DNA of the CDR3: TGCGCCAGCAGCCGAACAGGGGGACGGGAGGTTTCCTACGAGCAGTACTTC. It yields the protein CASSRTGGREVSYEQYF.

This clonotype has a count of ten or more. This chain uses TRBV4-1 with TRBJ2-7; 7 positions agree with TRBD1. The CDR3 covers 14 residues. Germline CDR1 is MGHRA and CDR2 is YSYEKL. V was clipped by 5 bases and J by 3 bases; unmatched bases: 7. CDR3 bases: TGCGCCAGCAGCAGAGCCCAGGGGGTCTACGAGCAGTACTTC. Protein: CASSRAQGVYEQYF.